The 20 T cell receptor beta chains given below trace back to one sample, sequenced in a study of cytomegalovirus exposure and HLA in healthy donors. The PCR contained 60 Vbeta and 13 Jbeta primers. Sequenced by immunoSEQ multiplex PCR; TCRdb stores in-frame clones only, minus some. The profile shows fewer than 120,000 clones, around 80% of them singletons. Sequenced sample: PBMCs. All receptors derive from an older woman in good health and CMV-seropositive.

The chain has TRBV28 and TRBJ1-2; D remains ambiguous. The CDR3 has 14 residues. The ends were cut back, 7 bases at V and 1 base at J, with 13 bases in the middle. Per germline, CDR1 MDHEN and CDR2 SYDVKM. CDR3 sequence: CASTSSPVNYGYTF. The CDR3 DNA is TGTGCCAGCACTAGCAGCCCTGTTAACTATGGCTACACCTTC.

This clone occurred a few times. V usage is TRBV9 and J usage is TRBJ2-7; weak D call: TRBD2 (5 bases). Germline V gene sequence: CDR1 SGDLS, CDR2 YYNGEE. The germline V and J ends were trimmed by 0 bases and 2 bases, with 15 bases remaining between them. This CDR3 comprises 16 residues. CDR3 residues: CASSVGLAGLTYEQYF. The DNA of the CDR3 is TGTGCCAGCAGCGTAGGGCTAGCTGGCCTTACCTACGAGCAGTACTTC.

The chain recombines TRBV7-2 with TRBJ2-5, with 9 nucleotides matching TRBD1. The length of the CDR3 is 14 residues. V shed 0 bases and J 7 bases; nucleotides not matched to a gene: 3. CDR1 and CDR2 from the germline V gene are SGHTA and FQGNSA. As DNA, the CDR3 is TGTGCCAGCAGCTTAGCCGGGACAGGGAGGACCCAGTACTTC. Translation gives CASSLAGTGRTQYF. Complete variable domain (other parts from reference TRBV7-2 and TRBJ2-5): GAGVSQSPSNKVTEKGKDVELRCDPISGHTALYWYRQSLGQGLEFLIYFQGNSAPDKSGLPSDRFSAERTGGSVSTLTIQRTQQEDSAVYLCASSLAGTGRTQYFGPGTRLLVL.

The chain links TRBV7-2 to TRBJ1-5; maybe TRBD1 (5 bases). Germline CDR1 is SGHTA and CDR2 is FQGNSA. CDR3 length: 15 amino acids. V was trimmed by 7 bases and J by 4 bases, leaving 17 bases between them. In DNA, the CDR3 is TGTGCCAGCAATCTCGGATTGGGGGGGAATCAGCCCCAGCATTTT. It is translated as CASNLGLGGNQPQHF.

This clone was seen a handful of times. V usage is TRBV6-1 and J usage is TRBJ1-5; D may be TRBD1 (5 bases). CDR1 MNHNS and CDR2 SASEGT come from the germline V gene. V lost 4 bases to trimming and J lost 7 bases, with 17 bases between them. This CDR3 has 15 amino acids. DNA for the CDR3: TGTGCCAGCAGTGCCTTGGTGGCGGGGGAGCAGCCCCAGCATTTT. Translation gives CASSALVAGEQPQHF.

The V call is TRBV19, the J call TRBJ2-7; TRBD1 agrees at 10 bases. This CDR3 is 14 amino acids long. Germline-derived CDR1 and CDR2 are LNHDA and SQIVND (reference sequence). With 6 bases clipped from V and 3 bases from J, the junction kept 5 bases outside the gene matches. CDR3 DNA sequence: TGTGCCAGTAGCGCCGGGACAGGGGTCTACGAGCAGTACTTC. Translated: CASSAGTGVYEQYF.

The gene calls are TRBV25-1 and TRBJ1-2; 9 bases are shared with TRBD1. V gave up 6 bases and J gave up 5 bases; unmatched junction bases: 13. Germline loops: CDR1 MGHDK, CDR2 SYGVNS. The CDR3 is 16 residues long. The CDR3 loop reads CASSYNGDRDKYGYTF. DNA of the CDR3: TGTGCCAGCAGCTATAACGGGGACAGGGACAAATATGGCTACACCTTC.

The genes are TRBV5-4 and TRBJ2-2; no definite D call. The length of the CDR3 is 16 residues. Germline values: CDR1 SGHNT, CDR2 YYREEE (reference sequence). Trimming took 4 bases from V and 8 from J, leaving 21 bases between them. The CDR3 nucleotides are TGTGCCAGCAGCCGCGAGGCACTGTCCTCGATGGGGGAGCTGTTTTTT. Translation: CASSREALSSMGELFF.

The rearrangement uses TRBV11-2 and TRBJ2-3; D gene ambiguous. Between the trimmed V and J ends, which lost 2 bases and 6 bases, there was a span of 3 bases. The CDR3 consists of 11 residues. The V gene's germline CDR1 is SGHAT and CDR2 FQNNGV. The CDR3 protein is CASSLTDTQYF. CDR3 sequence (DNA): TGTGCCAGCAGCTTAACTGATACGCAGTATTTT.

A few counts support this clone. J is TRBJ1-1 and V is TRBV4-2, with D tentatively TRBD1 (6 bases). Trimming pared 5 bases from V and 0 bases from J, leaving 10 bases between. CDR3 length: 14 amino acids. Germline V gene lookup returns CDR1 LGHNA and CDR2 YNFKEQ. CDR3 region: CASSLDSMNTEAFF. The CDR3 coding sequence is TGTGCCAGCAGCTTGGACAGCATGAACACTGAAGCTTTCTTT.

This chain uses TRBV4-1 with TRBJ2-7, with 8 bases that match TRBD2. Trimming removed 4 bases from V and 4 bases from J; junction bases left unmatched: 9. Per germline, CDR1 MGHRA and CDR2 YSYEKL. The length of the CDR3 is 15 residues. The CDR3 is CASSRPTSGQYEQYF. Written as DNA, the CDR3 is TGCGCCAGCAGCCGCCCCACTAGCGGCCAATACGAGCAGTACTTC.

The CDR3 bases are TGCAGCGCCGGGACTACCTGGGAGCAGTACTTC. Protein sequence: CSAGTTWEQYF. This chain connects TRBV29-1 to TRBJ2-7, with TRBD2 matching 7 bases. Per the germline V gene, CDR1 is SQVTM and CDR2 is ANQGSEA. This CDR3 is 11 amino acids long. V was clipped by 7 bases and J by 7 bases; unmatched bases: 7.

The sample holds a few counts of this clone. The rearrangement joins TRBV29-1 to TRBJ2-7; 8 bases match TRBD1. The CDR3 length is 12 residues. In germline, CDR1 is SQVTM, CDR2 ANQGSEA. J gave up 5 bases and V 3 bases, and 3 bases lay outside the gene matches. The CDR3 loop reads CSVDDRGDEQYF. CDR3 sequence (DNA): TGCAGCGTTGATGACAGGGGAGACGAGCAGTACTTC.

This rearrangement joins TRBV7-2 to TRBJ2-2; 10 bases match TRBD2. CDR1 SGHTA and CDR2 FQGNSA come from the germline V gene. There are 15 residues in the CDR3. J was trimmed by 7 bases and V by 2 bases; bases with no gene match: 4. The DNA for the CDR3 is TGTGCCAGCAGCTTACTAGCGGGAGTCATCGGGGAGCTGTTTTTT. Amino acids: CASSLLAGVIGELFF. The whole variable domain, filled in from reference TRBV7-2 and TRBJ2-2, reads GAGVSQSPSNKVTEKGKDVELRCDPISGHTALYWYRQSLGQGLEFLIYFQGNSAPDKSGLPSDRFSAERTGGSVSTLTIQRTQQEDSAVYLCASSLLAGVIGELFFGEGSRLTVL.

The chain recombines TRBV15 with TRBJ2-7; tentatively, D is TRBD1 (6 bases). The CDR3 sequence is 19 residues long. Germline lookup yields CDR1 LNHNV and CDR2 YYDKDF (reference sequence). The V and J ends lost 0 bases and 4 bases respectively, with 25 bases between them. The CDR3 DNA sequence: TGTGCCACCAGCAGAGATCCCACCACATCAGGACAGCCAGCATACGAGCAGTACTTC. Translated: CATSRDPTTSGQPAYEQYF.

This chain links TRBV10-3 with TRBJ2-1; TRBD1 is a possible D gene (6 bases). Germline-derived CDR1 and CDR2 are ENHRY and SYGVKD. The CDR3 sequence is 14 residues long. V was trimmed by 2 bases and J by 8 bases, leaving 13 bases between them. The CDR3 DNA is TGTGCCATCAGTGAGACGGGTAAGGGGGATGAGCAGTTCTTC. Amino acids: CAISETGKGDEQFF.

This rearrangement joins TRBV1 to TRBJ2-7; no DNA check was done on the table's D call, TRBD2. TRBV1 is tagged as a pseudogene. This CDR3 has 15 residues. In DNA form, the CDR3 reads TGCACCAGCAGCCAAGATCTCGCGGTGCGAAGGGAGCAGTACTTC. It codes for CTSSQDLAVRREQYF.

As DNA, the CDR3 is TGTGCCAGCAGTCCAGGGGGCGCGGTAAAACTGTTTTTT. Translating it yields CASSPGGAVKLFF. V usage is TRBV6-5 and J usage is TRBJ1-4, with 8 bases lining up with TRBD1. Trimming removed 5 bases from V and 10 bases from J; junction bases left unmatched: 6. This CDR3 has 13 residues. Germline V gives CDR1 MNHEY, CDR2 SVGAGI.

The chain employs TRBV5-1 and TRBJ1-1; possible D gene TRBD1, 5 bases. The germline V gene encodes CDR1 SGHRS and CDR2 YFSETQ. The CDR3 consists of 14 residues. Trimming removed 1 base from V and 4 bases from J, with 11 bases in between. The CDR3 spells CASSLTGASTEAFF. The CDR3 nucleotides are TGCGCCAGCAGCTTGACAGGCGCGAGCACTGAAGCTTTCTTT. The whole variable domain, filled in from reference TRBV5-1 and TRBJ1-1, reads KAGVTQTPRYLIKTRGQQVTLSCSPISGHRSVSWYQQTPGQGLQFLFEYFSETQRNKGNFPGRFSGRQFSNSRSEMNVSTLELGDSALYLCASSLTGASTEAFFGQGTRLTVV.

The V gene is TRBV4-1, the J gene TRBJ2-1, with TRBD2 as a possible D gene (6 bases). Germline CDR1 is MGHRA and CDR2 is YSYEKL. Trimming pared 1 base from V and 6 bases from J, leaving 16 bases between. The CDR3 is 16 amino acids. CDR3 bases: TGCGCCAGCAGCCAAGTCGAAGTGACTAGTAGCAATGAGCAGTTCTTC. Its translation: CASSQVEVTSSNEQFF.